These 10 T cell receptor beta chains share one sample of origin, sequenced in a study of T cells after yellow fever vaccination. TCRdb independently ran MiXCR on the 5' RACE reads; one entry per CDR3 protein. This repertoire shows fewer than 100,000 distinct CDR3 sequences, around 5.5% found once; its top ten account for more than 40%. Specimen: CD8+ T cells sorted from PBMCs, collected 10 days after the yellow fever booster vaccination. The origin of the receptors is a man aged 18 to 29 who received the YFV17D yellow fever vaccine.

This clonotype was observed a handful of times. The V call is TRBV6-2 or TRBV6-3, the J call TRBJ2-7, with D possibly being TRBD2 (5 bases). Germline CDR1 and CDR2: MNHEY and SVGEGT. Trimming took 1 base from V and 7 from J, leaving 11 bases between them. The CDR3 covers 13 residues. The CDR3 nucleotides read TGTGCCAGCAGTTACTATGTAGCGTATGAGCAGTACTTC. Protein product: CASSYYVAYEQYF.

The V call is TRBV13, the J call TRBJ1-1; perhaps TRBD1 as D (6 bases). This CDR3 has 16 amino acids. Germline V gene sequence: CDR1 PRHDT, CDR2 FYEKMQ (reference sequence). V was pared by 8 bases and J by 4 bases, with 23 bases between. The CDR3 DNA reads TGTGCCAGCGCCCTGGGATCAGGGGCCGGAGGCACTGAAGCTTTCTTT. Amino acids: CASALGSGAGGTEAFF.

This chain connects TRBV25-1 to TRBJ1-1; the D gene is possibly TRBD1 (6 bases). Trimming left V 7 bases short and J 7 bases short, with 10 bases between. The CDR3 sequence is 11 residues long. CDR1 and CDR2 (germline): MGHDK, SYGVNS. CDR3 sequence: CASIGGVEAFF. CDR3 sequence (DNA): TGTGCCAGCATAGGGGGGGTTGAAGCTTTCTTT.

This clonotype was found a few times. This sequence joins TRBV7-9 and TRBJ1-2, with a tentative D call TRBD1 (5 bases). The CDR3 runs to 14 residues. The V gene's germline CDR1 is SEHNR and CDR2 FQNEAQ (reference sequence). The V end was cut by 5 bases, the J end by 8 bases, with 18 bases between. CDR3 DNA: TGTGCCAGCAGCGAGCCCGGGACTGCGGGCGGCTACACCTTC. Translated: CASSEPGTAGGYTF.

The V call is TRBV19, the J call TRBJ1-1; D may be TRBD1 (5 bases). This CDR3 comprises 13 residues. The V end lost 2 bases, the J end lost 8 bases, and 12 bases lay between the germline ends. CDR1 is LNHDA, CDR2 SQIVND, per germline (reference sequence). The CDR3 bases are TGTGCCAGTAGTATAAGAGGGGTACAGGAAGCTTTCTTT. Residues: CASSIRGVQEAFF.

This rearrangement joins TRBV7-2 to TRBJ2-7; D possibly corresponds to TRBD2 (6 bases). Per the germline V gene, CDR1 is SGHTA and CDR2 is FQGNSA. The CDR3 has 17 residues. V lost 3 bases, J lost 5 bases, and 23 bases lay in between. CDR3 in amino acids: CASSFMGRRGGVDEQYF. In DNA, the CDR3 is TGTGCCAGCAGCTTCATGGGGCGCCGAGGAGGGGTCGACGAGCAGTACTTC.

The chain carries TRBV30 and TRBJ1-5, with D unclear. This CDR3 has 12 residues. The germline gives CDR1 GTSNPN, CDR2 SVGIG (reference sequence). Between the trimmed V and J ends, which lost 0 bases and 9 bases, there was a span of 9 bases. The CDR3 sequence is CAWSVGGWPQHF. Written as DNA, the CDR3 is TGTGCCTGGAGTGTGGGAGGTTGGCCCCAGCATTTT.

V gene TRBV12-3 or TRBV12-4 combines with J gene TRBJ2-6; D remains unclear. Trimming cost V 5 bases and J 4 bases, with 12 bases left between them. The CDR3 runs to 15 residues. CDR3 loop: CASSPTWSGANVLTF. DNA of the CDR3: TGTGCCAGCAGTCCTACATGGTCCGGGGCCAACGTCCTGACTTTC.

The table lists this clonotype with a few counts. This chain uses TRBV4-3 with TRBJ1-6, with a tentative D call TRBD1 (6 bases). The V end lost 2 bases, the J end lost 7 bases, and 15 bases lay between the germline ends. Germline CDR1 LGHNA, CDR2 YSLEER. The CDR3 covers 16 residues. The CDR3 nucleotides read TGCGCCAGCAGCCAAACCCGCACAGGGCGAAATTCACCCCTCCACTTT. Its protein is CASSQTRTGRNSPLHF.

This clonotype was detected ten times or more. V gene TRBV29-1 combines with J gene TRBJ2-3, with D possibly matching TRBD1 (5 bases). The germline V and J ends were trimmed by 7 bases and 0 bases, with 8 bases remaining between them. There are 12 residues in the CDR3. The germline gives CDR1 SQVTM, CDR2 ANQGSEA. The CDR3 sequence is CSGGASTDTQYF. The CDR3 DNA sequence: TGCAGCGGGGGCGCTAGCACAGATACGCAGTATTTT.